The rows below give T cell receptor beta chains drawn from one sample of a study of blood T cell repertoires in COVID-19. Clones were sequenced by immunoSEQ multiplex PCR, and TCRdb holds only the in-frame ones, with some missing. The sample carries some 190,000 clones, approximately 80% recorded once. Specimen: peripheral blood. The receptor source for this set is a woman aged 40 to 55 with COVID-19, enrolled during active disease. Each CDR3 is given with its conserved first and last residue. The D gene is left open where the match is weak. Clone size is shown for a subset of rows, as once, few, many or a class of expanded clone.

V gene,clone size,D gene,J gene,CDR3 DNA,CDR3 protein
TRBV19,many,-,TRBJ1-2,TGTGCCAGTAGGGGGACCGGGACATCTTTCTATGGCTACACCTTC,CASRGTGTSFYGYTF
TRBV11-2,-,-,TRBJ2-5,TGTGCCAGCACCCCCCGCGGGCTAGGGCCGTTAGAGACCCAGTACTTC,CASTPRGLGPLETQYF
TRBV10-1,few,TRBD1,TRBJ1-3,TGCGCCAGCAGCCAGACAGGGGCCGGAAACACCATATATTTT,CASSQTGAGNTIYF
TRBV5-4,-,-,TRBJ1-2,TGTGCCAGCAGACGGGCGGGGGGCGCTTATGGCTACACCTTC,CASRRAGGAYGYTF
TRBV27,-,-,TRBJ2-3,TGTGCCAGCAGTAAGGGGGGAGGGGGCACAGATACGCAGTATTTT,CASSKGGGGTDTQYF
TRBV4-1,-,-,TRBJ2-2,TGCGCCAGCAGCCAAATGCAGGGTGGCGGGGAGCTGTTTTTT,CASSQMQGGGELFF
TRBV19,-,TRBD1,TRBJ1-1,TGTGCCAGTAGTGCCCTGACAGGGGGTGGTGGTTTTGCGAACACTGAAGCTTTCTTT,CASSALTGGGGFANTEAFF
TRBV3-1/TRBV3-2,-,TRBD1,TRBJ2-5,TGTGCCAGCAGCCCCGAGGCAGGGGGAGAGACCCAGTACTTC,CASSPEAGGETQYF
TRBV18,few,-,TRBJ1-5,TGTGCCAGCTCCCCTGCCGCGGGCAATCAGCCCCAGCATTTT,CASSPAAGNQPQHF
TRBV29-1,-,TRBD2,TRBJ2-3,TGCAGCGTTGGGACTAGCGGCACAGATACGCAGTATTTT,CSVGTSGTDTQYF
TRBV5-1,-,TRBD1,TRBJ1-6,TGCGCCAGCAGCCGGGACAGGGATAATTCACCCCTCCACTTT,CASSRDRDNSPLHF
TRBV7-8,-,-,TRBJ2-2,TGTGCCAGCTTCGTACCGACGGGGACCGGGGAGCTGTTTTTT,CASFVPTGTGELFF
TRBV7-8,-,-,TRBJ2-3,TGTGCCAGCAGCATCCTCCCAGATACGCAGTATTTT,CASSILPDTQYF
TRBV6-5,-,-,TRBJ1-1,TGTGCCAGCAGTTACTCGAAGACGGGAAACACTGAAGCTTTCTTT,CASSYSKTGNTEAFF
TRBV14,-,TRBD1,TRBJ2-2,TGTGCCAGCAGCCAGGGGACAGGCTACGGGGAGCTGTTTTTT,CASSQGTGYGELFF
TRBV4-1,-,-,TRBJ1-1,TGCGCCAGCAGCCAAGGCCTGGCGGAAGAAGCTTTCTTT,CASSQGLAEEAFF
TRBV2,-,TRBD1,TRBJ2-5,TGTGCCAGCGGGGAAGGGACAGTCCAAGAGACCCAGTACTTC,CASGEGTVQETQYF
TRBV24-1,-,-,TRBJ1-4,TGTGCCACCAGTGATTCGAGCCCTCCTTCCCCGGGGGAAAAACTGTTTTTT,CATSDSSPPSPGEKLFF
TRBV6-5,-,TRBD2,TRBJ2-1,TGTGCCAGCAGCATAAGCGGGAACTACAATGAGCAGTTCTTC,CASSISGNYNEQFF
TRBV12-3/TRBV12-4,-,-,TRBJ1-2,TGTGCCAGCCGCCCGGGAGCTAACTATGGCTACACCTTC,CASRPGANYGYTF
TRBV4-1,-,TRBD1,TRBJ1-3,TGCGCCAGCAGCCAAGGACCAACAGGGGTAGAAAACACCATATATTTT,CASSQGPTGVENTIYF
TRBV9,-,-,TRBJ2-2,TGTGCCAGCAGCGTAGCATCAGTTACCGGGGAGCTGTTTTTT,CASSVASVTGELFF
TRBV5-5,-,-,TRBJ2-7,TGTGCCAGCAGCTTACGGGACGGCAATAGCGGATGGCCCTACGAGCAGTACTTC,CASSLRDGNSGWPYEQYF
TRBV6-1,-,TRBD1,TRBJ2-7,TGTGCCATAGGGACAGGGGTAAGGAACGAGCAGTACTTC,CAIGTGVRNEQYF
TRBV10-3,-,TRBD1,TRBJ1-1,TGTGCCATCAGTGACCCCGGACAGGCGGCTTTCTTT,CAISDPGQAAFF
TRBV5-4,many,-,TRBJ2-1,TGTGCCAGCAGCACGGGACGGGGGTTCGGCAATGAGCAGTTCTTC,CASSTGRGFGNEQFF
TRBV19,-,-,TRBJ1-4,TGTGCCAGTAGTACGGGGAGTTTGACTAATGAAAAACTGTTTTTT,CASSTGSLTNEKLFF